In its sample, the clone carrying this T cell receptor beta chain was seen once. This sample is drawn from a study of T cell changes during pregnancy in multiple sclerosis. V lost 5 bases, J lost 2 bases, and 4 bases stayed unmatched. The CDR3 contains 15 residues. Per germline, CDR1 MDHEN and CDR2 SYDVKM. Profiled with immunoSEQ multiplex PCR; TCRdb holds only in-frame clones, not every one. The profile shows roughly 46,000 clones, roughly 93% of them singletons. The sample in question was CD8+ T cells from peripheral blood mononuclear cells, obtained after pregnancy. This sequence was found in a female donor with multiple sclerosis, enrolled in a pregnancy study. J is TRBJ2-7 and V is TRBV28; TRBD2 matches 12 bases. CDR3 region: CASSPGLAGTYEQYF. In DNA, the CDR3 is TGTGCCAGCAGTCCCGGACTAGCGGGAACCTACGAGCAGTACTTC.